A selection of T cell receptor beta chains follows, all from one sample in a study of cytomegalovirus exposure and HLA in healthy donors. Here immunoSEQ multiplex PCR was the method, and the copy in TCRdb shows in-frame clones only, minus some. Of about 170,000 clones in the sample, about three quarters were seen once. Sequenced: PBMCs. The receptor source for this set is a female donor in good health and CMV-seronegative. CDR3s include the opening cysteine and the closing phenylalanine or tryptophan. Fields, in order: J gene, V gene, clone size, D gene, CDR3 DNA, CDR3 protein. D genes are given only for firm matches. Some rows mark clone size as missing; the rest say once, few, many or name a class of expanded clone.

>TRBJ2-1|TRBV7-3|.|.
TGTGCCAGCAGCCCCAGCAGGAACAATGAGCAGTTCTTC
CASSPSRNNEQFF
>TRBJ2-3|TRBV7-3|once|TRBD2
TGTGCCAGCAGCTTAACGAGCGTCACTAGCGGGAGGACAGATACGCAGTATTTT
CASSLTSVTSGRTDTQYF
>TRBJ1-1|TRBV11-2|.|TRBD1
TGTGCCAGCAGCTTAGCCGGGACAGGGATTAACACTGAAGCTTTCTTT
CASSLAGTGINTEAFF
>TRBJ2-2|TRBV10-3|.|TRBD1
TGTGCCATCAGTGAGTCGACCTGGCAGAGGAGCGGACAGGGGGGATCGAACACCGGGGAGCTGTTTTTT
CAISESTWQRSGQGGSNTGELFF
>TRBJ2-3|TRBV30|.|TRBD2
TGTGCCTGGAGTGTATGGGGACTAGCGGGGGGAGCCACAGATACGCAGTATTTT
CAWSVWGLAGGATDTQYF
>TRBJ2-2|TRBV6-1|.|.
TGTGCCAGCACTGCTGCGCGAAACACCGGGGAGCTGTTTTTT
CASTAARNTGELFF
>TRBJ2-5|TRBV10-1|.|TRBD2
TGCGCCAGCAGTGACGCGGGAGGGCCGAAGACCCAGTACTTC
CASSDAGGPKTQYF
>TRBJ1-3|TRBV9|once|TRBD1
TGTGCCAGCAGCGCAGAGCAGGGGGCTGGAAACACCATATATTTT
CASSAEQGAGNTIYF
>TRBJ2-1|TRBV28|.|TRBD1
TGTGCCAGCAGTTTACAGGGGGCGGCCTACAATGAGCAGTTCTTC
CASSLQGAAYNEQFF
>TRBJ2-1|TRBV15|.|.
TGTGCCACCAGCAGAGGAAAGAGCTCCTACAATGAGCAGTTCTTC
CATSRGKSSYNEQFF
>TRBJ2-7|TRBV6-6|.|TRBD2
TGTGCCAGCAGTTATAGCGGGGAAACCTACGAGCAGCACTTC
CASSYSGETYEQHF
>TRBJ1-2|TRBV2|.|.
TGTGCCAGCAGTGAAGAAACCAGGGGCTATGGCTACACCTTC
CASSEETRGYGYTF
>TRBJ1-1|TRBV18|few|.
TGTGCCAGCTCTCTCAGCGCCGGAGACACTGAAGCTTTCTTT
CASSLSAGDTEAFF
>TRBJ2-2|TRBV28|.|TRBD1
TGTGCCAGCAGTTTAAACCAAATCCGTCGGGACAGGGTCACCGGGGAGCTGTTTTTT
CASSLNQIRRDRVTGELFF
>TRBJ2-1|TRBV11-3|.|.
TGTGCCAGCAGCTTAGATATCGGGTATGAGCAGTTCTTC
CASSLDIGYEQFF
>TRBJ1-3|TRBV6-6|.|.
TGTGCCAGCAGACGGACTGACTCTGGAAACACCATATATTTT
CASRRTDSGNTIYF
>TRBJ2-3|TRBV28|.|TRBD2
TGTGCCAGCGGGGGATTGGGACTAGCGGGAGTTAATAGGGACACAGATACGCAGTATTTT
CASGGLGLAGVNRDTDTQYF
>TRBJ2-7|TRBV5-4|.|.
TGTGCCAGCAGCCCCGGGACCCCTGGGGGGTACGAGCAGTACTTC
CASSPGTPGGYEQYF
>TRBJ2-7|TRBV4-1|.|.
TGCGCCAGCAGCCAAGAAGGCCCGCGGAGTTACGAGCAGTACTTC
CASSQEGPRSYEQYF
>TRBJ1-2|TRBV5-1|.|TRBD1
TGCGCCAGCAGCCCTGGACAGGGGGCCAGTGGCTACACCTTC
CASSPGQGASGYTF
>TRBJ1-6|TRBV5-1|once|TRBD1
TGCGCCAGCAGCTCCGACATTGGACAGGGGAGTTCACCCCTCCACTTT
CASSSDIGQGSSPLHF
>TRBJ1-5|TRBV28|.|.
TGTGCCAGCAGGGAAAGTCTGGGGGCCAATCAGCCCCAGCATTTT
CASRESLGANQPQHF
>TRBJ1-6|TRBV4-1|few|.
TGCGCCAGCAGCTGGGGGCGCCCGGGACGGCTTAATTCACCCCTCCACTTT
CASSWGRPGRLNSPLHF
>TRBJ2-7|TRBV19|.|.
TGTGCCAGTAGTATAGATCGGCAGGGTCGGGTCGAGCAGTACTTC
CASSIDRQGRVEQYF
>TRBJ2-2|TRBV7-3|once|TRBD2
TGTGCCAGCAGCCGAACTAGCGGGGACACCGGGGAGCTGTTTTTT
CASSRTSGDTGELFF
>TRBJ2-7|TRBV27|few|TRBD1
TGTGCCAGCAGTACTACAGGGGTAGGAGAGCAGTACTTC
CASSTTGVGEQYF
>TRBJ1-2|TRBV29-1|.|.
TGCAGCGTTGGGGGCAGGGGAAACTATGGCTACACCTTC
CSVGGRGNYGYTF
>TRBJ2-1|TRBV5-8|.|.
TGTGCCAGCAGCTTCGGGCCCTCGGAGGGTGAGCAGTTCTTC
CASSFGPSEGEQFF
>TRBJ1-4|TRBV13|.|.
TGTGCCAGCAGCCCCGACTCCGCCGGAGGTGGAAAACTGTTTTTT
CASSPDSAGGGKLFF
>TRBJ1-1|TRBV9|.|.
TGTGCCAGCAGCGTCATGACAGGGAACACTGAAGCTTTCTTT
CASSVMTGNTEAFF
>TRBJ1-1|TRBV5-6|.|TRBD1
TGTGCCAGCAGCTTGGCCCGACAGGGGTTCACTGAAGCTTTCTTT
CASSLARQGFTEAFF
>TRBJ2-4|TRBV5-5|.|TRBD2
TGTGCCAGCAGCCCGGGGGGGGTTGGTAACATTCAGTACTTC
CASSPGGVGNIQYF
>TRBJ1-1|TRBV19|.|TRBD1
TGTGCCAGTAGTATAGCAGGGACAGGGGCCTCGAACACTGAAGCTTTCTTT
CASSIAGTGASNTEAFF
>TRBJ1-1|TRBV19|.|TRBD1
TGTGCCAGTAGTAACCGGGACAGTCAAGCTTTCTTT
CASSNRDSQAFF
>TRBJ1-2|TRBV30|.|.
TGTGCCTGGAGTGAGGGAGGGGGGGGCGCACTCCTTCCTTATGGCTACACCTTC
CAWSEGGGGALLPYGYTF
>TRBJ1-5|TRBV9|.|.
TGTGCCAGCAGCCCCGGAGGGGGGGACAATCAGCCCCAGCATTTT
CASSPGGGDNQPQHF
>TRBJ2-1|TRBV4-1|.|TRBD2
TGCGCCAGCAGAGCGGGGGGGCTGATCTATGAGCAGTTCTTC
CASRAGGLIYEQFF
>TRBJ2-5|TRBV18|.|.
TGTGCCAGCTCACCGGGGCAGGGGGAGACCCAGTACTTC
CASSPGQGETQYF
>TRBJ1-1|TRBV28|.|TRBD1
TGTGCCAGCAGTCCAGGACAGGGGTTGTTGGCTTTCTTT
CASSPGQGLLAFF
>TRBJ1-6|TRBV18|.|.
TGTGCCAGCTCACCTGCCCTGGCCAGGGTTCATAATTCACCCCTCCACTTT
CASSPALARVHNSPLHF
>TRBJ2-2|TRBV7-3|once|TRBD1
TGTGCCAGCACCCCCGGGACAGCAAACACCGGGGAGCTGTTTTTT
CASTPGTANTGELFF
>TRBJ2-7|TRBV10-3|.|TRBD2
TGTGCCATCAGTGGTAGCGGGCCTCTCGACGAGCAGTACTTC
CAISGSGPLDEQYF
>TRBJ1-1|TRBV25-1|.|TRBD1
TGTGCCAGCAGTGCGGGATTTGGACAGGCACGTGAAGCTTTCTTT
CASSAGFGQAREAFF